The entry below gives a single TCR beta chain sequence along with its context. Its antigen is not known. The data belong to a study of graft-versus-host responses after intestinal transplantation. The wider study: Anti-thymocyte globulin served as induction for all recipients, who then took tacrolimus and steroids for about 3 years.

TCRdb's table, derived via immunoSEQ multiplex PCR, lists solely in-frame clones and lacks some. The sample consists of 20,000 to 25,000 clones, around 94% of them appearing once. Overall study findings and caveats: Those patients showing graft-donor T cell macrochimerism displayed high graft-versus-host to host-versus-graft clonal ratios in allografts.

The material sequenced was PBMCs, taken 156 days after intestinal transplant. This TCR was recovered from a human patient who received an intestinal transplant, so some T cells may come from the graft donor.

This CDR3 reads CASSLGQGNSPLHF. The CDR3 nucleotides are TGTGCCAGCAGCTTAGGACAGGGTAATTCACCCCTCCACTTT. This chain links TRBV11-2 with TRBJ1-6, with 7 bases fitting TRBD1. The CDR3 is 14 residues long. V lost 1 base, J lost 6 bases, and 0 bases stayed unmatched. Per germline, CDR1 SGHAT and CDR2 FQNNGV.